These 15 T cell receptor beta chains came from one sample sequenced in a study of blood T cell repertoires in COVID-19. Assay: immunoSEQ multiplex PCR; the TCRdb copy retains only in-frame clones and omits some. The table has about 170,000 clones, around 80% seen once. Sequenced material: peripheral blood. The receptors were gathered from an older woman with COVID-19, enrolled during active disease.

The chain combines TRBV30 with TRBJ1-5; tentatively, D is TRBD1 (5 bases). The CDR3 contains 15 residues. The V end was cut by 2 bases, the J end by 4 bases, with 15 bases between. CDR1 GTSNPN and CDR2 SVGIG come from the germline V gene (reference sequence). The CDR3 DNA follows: TGTGCCTGGAGTTTACCGTCCGGGGGAAATCAGCCCCAGCATTTT. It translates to CAWSLPSGGNQPQHF.

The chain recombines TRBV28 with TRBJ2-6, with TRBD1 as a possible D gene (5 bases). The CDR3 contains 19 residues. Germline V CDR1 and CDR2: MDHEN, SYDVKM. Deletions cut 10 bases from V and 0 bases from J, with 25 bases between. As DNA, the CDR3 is TGTGCCACCCAAGGCGAATGGGGCAGATATTCCTCTGGGGCCAACGTCCTGACTTTC. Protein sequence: CATQGEWGRYSSGANVLTF.

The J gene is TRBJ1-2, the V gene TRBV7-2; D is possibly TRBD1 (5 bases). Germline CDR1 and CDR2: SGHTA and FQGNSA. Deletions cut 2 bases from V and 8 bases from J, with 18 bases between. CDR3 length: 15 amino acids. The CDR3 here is CASSLSQQVERGYTF. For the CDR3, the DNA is TGTGCCAGCAGCTTAAGTCAACAGGTGGAGCGCGGCTACACCTTC.

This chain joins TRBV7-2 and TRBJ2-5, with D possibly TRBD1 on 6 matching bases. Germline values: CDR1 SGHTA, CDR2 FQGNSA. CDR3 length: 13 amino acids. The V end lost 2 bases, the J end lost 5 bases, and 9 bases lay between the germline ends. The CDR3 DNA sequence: TGTGCCAGCAGCTTAAGAAGGGGGGAGACCCAGTACTTC. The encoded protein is CASSLRRGETQYF.

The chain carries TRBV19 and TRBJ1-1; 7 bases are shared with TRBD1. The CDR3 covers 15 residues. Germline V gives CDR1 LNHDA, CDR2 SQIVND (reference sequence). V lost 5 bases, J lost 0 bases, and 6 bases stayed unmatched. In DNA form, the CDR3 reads TGTGCCAGTAGTCCCATCGACAGGGTGAACACTGAAGCTTTCTTT. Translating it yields CASSPIDRVNTEAFF. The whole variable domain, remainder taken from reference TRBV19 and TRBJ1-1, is DGGITQSPKYLFRKEGQNVTLSCEQNLNHDAMYWYRQDPGQGLRLIYYSQIVNDFQKGDIAEGYSVSREKKESFPLTVTSAQKNPTAFYLCASSPIDRVNTEAFFGQGTRLTVV.

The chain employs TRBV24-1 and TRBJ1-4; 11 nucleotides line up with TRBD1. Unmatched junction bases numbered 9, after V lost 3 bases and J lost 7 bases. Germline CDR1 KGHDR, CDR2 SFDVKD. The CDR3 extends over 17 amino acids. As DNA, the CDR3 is TGTGCCACCAGTGATACCCCCGGGACAGGGGGTGGTGAAAAACTGTTTTTT. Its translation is CATSDTPGTGGGEKLFF.

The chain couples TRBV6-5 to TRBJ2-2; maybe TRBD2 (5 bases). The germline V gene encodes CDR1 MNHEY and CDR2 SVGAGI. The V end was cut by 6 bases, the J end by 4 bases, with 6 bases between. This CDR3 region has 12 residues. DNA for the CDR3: TGTGCCAGCAGGGCGGGCACCGGGGAGCTGTTTTTT. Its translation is CASRAGTGELFF.

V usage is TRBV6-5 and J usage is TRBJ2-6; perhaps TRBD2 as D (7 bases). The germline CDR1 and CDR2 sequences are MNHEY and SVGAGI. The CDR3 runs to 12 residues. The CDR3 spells CGGGPGANVLTF. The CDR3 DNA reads TGTGGGGGGGGGCCTGGGGCCAACGTCCTGACTTTC.

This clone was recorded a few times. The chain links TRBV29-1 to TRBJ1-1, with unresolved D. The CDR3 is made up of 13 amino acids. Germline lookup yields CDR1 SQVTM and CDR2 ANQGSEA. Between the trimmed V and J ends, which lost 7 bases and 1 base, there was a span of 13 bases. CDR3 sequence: CSANPHENTEAFF. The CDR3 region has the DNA TGCAGCGCCAACCCACACGAGAACACTGAAGCTTTCTTT.

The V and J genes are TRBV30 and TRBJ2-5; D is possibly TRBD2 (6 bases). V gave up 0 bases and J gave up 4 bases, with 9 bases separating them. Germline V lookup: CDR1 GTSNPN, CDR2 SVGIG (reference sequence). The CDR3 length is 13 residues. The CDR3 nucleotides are TGTGCCTGGAGTGTAGGTAGCGGAGAGACCCAGTACTTC. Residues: CAWSVGSGETQYF.

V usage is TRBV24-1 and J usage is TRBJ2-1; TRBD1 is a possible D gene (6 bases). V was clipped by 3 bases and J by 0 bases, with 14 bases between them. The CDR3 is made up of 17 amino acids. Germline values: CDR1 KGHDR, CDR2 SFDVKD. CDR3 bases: TGTGCCACCAGTGATCCAGGGGCACATAGCTCCTACAATGAGCAGTTCTTC. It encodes CATSDPGAHSSYNEQFF.

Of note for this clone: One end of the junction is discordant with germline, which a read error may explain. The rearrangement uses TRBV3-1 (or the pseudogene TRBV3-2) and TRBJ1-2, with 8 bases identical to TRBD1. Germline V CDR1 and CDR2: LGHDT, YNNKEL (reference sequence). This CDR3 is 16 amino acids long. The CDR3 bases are TGTGCCAGCACCCAAACAGGGGGTGAAGAAGTAGGTGGCTACACCTTC. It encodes CASTQTGGEEVGGYTF.

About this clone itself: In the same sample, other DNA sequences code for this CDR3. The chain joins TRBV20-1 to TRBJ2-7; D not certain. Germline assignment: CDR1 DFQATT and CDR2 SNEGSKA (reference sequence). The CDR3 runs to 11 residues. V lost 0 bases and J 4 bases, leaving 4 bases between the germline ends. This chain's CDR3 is CSARDGYEQYV. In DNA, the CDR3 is TGCAGTGCTAGAGACGGGTACGAGCAGTACGTC.

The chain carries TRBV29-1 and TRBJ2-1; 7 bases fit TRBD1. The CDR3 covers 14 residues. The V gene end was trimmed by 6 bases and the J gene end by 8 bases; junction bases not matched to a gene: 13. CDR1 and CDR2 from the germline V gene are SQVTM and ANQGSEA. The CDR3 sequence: CSVLGQSWTDEQFF. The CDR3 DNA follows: TGCAGCGTCTTGGGACAGTCTTGGACAGATGAGCAGTTCTTC.

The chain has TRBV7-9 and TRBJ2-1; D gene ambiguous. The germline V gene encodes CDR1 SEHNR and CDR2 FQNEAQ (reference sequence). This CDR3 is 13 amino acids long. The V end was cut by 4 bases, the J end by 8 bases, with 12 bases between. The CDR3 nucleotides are TGTGCCAGCAGCTCAGTAGTCCGGGATGAGCAGTTCTTC. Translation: CASSSVVRDEQFF.